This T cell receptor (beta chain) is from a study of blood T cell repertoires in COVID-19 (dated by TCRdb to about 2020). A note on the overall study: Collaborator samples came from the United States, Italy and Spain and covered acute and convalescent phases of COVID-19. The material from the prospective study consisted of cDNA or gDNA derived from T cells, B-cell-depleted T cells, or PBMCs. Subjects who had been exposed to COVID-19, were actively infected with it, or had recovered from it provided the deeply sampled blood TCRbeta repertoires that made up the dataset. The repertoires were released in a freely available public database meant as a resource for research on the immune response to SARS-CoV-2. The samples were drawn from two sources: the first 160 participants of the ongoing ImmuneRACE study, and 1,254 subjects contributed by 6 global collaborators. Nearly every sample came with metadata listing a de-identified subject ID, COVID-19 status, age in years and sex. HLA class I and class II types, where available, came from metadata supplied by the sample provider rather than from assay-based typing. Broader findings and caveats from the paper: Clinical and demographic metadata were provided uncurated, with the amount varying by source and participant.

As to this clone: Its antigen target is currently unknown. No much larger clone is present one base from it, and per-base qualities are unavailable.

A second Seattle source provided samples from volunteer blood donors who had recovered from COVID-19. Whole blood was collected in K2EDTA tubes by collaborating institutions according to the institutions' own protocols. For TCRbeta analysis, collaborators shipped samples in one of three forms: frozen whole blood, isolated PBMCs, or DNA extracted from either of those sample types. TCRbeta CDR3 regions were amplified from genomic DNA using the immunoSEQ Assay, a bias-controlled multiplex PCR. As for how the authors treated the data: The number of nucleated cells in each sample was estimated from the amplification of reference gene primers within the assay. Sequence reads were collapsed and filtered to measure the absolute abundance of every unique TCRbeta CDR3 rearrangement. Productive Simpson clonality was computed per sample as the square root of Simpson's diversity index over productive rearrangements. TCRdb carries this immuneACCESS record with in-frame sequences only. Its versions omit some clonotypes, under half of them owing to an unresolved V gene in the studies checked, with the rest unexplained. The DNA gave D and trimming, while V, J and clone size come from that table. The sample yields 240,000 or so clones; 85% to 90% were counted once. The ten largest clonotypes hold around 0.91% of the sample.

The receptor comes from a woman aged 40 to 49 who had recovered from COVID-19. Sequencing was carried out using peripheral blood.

The DNA sequence is given as TGCAGCGTTGGGGGGGGAGTCCGGGAGCAGTACTTC. This sequence encodes CSVGGGVREQYF. This chain is built from TRBV29-1 and TRBJ2-7; TRBD2 fits 7 bases in the junction. The germline V gene yields SQVTM for CDR1 and ANQGSEA for CDR2. V ends up 4 bases short and J 7 bases short, with an unmatched junction base count of 7. CDR3 length: 12 amino acids, cysteine to phenylalanine. The only DNA kept is the CDR3, 36 bases in frame from the first base.